The 8 T cell receptor beta chains below all came from one sample that was sequenced in a study of T cell responses to AZD1222 COVID-19 vaccine. The table came from immunoSEQ multiplex PCR; TCRdb's copy has only in-frame clones and leaves some out. The table shows roughly 120,000 clones, with less than 90% occurring only once. Source: peripheral blood, taken on day 0 of AZD1222 vaccination. The source is an adult in good health.

The chain has TRBV19 and TRBJ1-2; no clear D. V lost 1 base to trimming and J lost 2 bases, with 11 bases between them. The germline V gene has CDR1 LNHDA and CDR2 SQIVND (reference sequence). The CDR3 sequence is 15 residues long. The CDR3 spells CASSIGTDSNYGYTF. The CDR3 region has the DNA TGTGCCAGTAGTATAGGGACGGATAGCAACTATGGCTACACCTTC.

The rearrangement joins TRBV7-8 to TRBJ1-5, with D possibly matching TRBD1 (5 bases). V lost 1 base to trimming and J lost 2 bases, with 15 bases between them. CDR1 and CDR2 from the germline V gene are SGHVS and FQNEAQ. CDR3 size: 17 residues. This CDR3 reads CASSLEIRVGGNQPQHF. CDR3 coding DNA: TGTGCCAGCAGCTTAGAGATCAGGGTCGGGGGCAATCAGCCCCAGCATTTT.

The gene calls are TRBV7-2 and TRBJ1-1; D ambiguous. The CDR3 length is 13 residues. V was shortened by 1 base and J by 4 bases, with 7 bases between the two germline ends. Germline V CDR1 and CDR2: SGHTA, FQGNSA. The CDR3 DNA reads TGTGCCAGCAGCTTAGAAGGAGGCACTGAAGCTTTCTTT. As protein: CASSLEGGTEAFF.

Only a few counts were recorded for this clone. J is TRBJ1-4 and V is TRBV3-1 (or the pseudogene TRBV3-2); tentatively, D is TRBD1 (6 bases). V dropped 0 bases and J dropped 8 bases, with 19 bases sitting between them. Germline CDR1 LGHDT, CDR2 YNNKEL (reference sequence). The CDR3 extends over 17 amino acids. This CDR3 is CASSQEGQGPGGEKLFF. As DNA, the CDR3 is TGTGCCAGCAGCCAAGAAGGGCAGGGGCCAGGAGGGGAAAAACTGTTTTTT.

The chain combines TRBV7-8 with TRBJ2-7; no reliable D call. The germline gives CDR1 SGHVS, CDR2 FQNEAQ. The germline V and J ends were trimmed by 1 base and 5 bases, with 3 bases remaining between them. The length of the CDR3 is 11 residues. The DNA of the CDR3 is TGTGCCAGCAGCTTAGGAGACGAGCAGTACTTC. Amino acids: CASSLGDEQYF.

This clone was counted a few times. CDR3 nucleotides: TGTGCCAGTAGTGTAGCCGGGACAGGGGGTCAGCCCCAGCATTTT. Amino acid sequence: CASSVAGTGGQPQHF. J is TRBJ1-5 and V is TRBV19, with 11 bases fitting TRBD1. Per the germline V gene, CDR1 is LNHDA and CDR2 is SQIVND (reference sequence). CDR3 length: 15 residues. V was pared by 5 bases and J by 6 bases, with 6 bases of the junction left unmatched. The entire variable domain, with the rest obtained from reference TRBV19 and TRBJ1-5, is as follows: DGGITQSPKYLFRKEGQNVTLSCEQNLNHDAMYWYRQDPGQGLRLIYYSQIVNDFQKGDIAEGYSVSREKKESFPLTVTSAQKNPTAFYLCASSVAGTGGQPQHFGDGTRLSIL.

This clone showed up just once. This sequence joins TRBV7-2 and TRBJ2-1; 12 nucleotides match TRBD2. Trimming removed 2 bases from V and 4 bases from J; junction bases left unmatched: 3. The length of the CDR3 is 16 residues. From germline, CDR1 is SGHTA and CDR2 FQGNSA. The CDR3 here is CASSLSGTSGYNEQFF. The CDR3 DNA sequence: TGTGCCAGCAGCTTAAGTGGGACTAGCGGGTACAATGAGCAGTTCTTC.

This chain connects TRBV19 to TRBJ2-7; 7 nucleotides match TRBD1. The CDR3 consists of 13 residues. Germline values: CDR1 LNHDA, CDR2 SQIVND (reference sequence). Trimming cost V 5 bases and J 2 bases; bases outside gene matches: 3. CDR3 DNA: TGTGCCAGTAGTCCGGGGACAGCCTACGAGCAGTACTTC. Protein sequence: CASSPGTAYEQYF.